This T cell receptor (beta chain) emerged from a study of shared clonotypes between healthy human individuals. The CDR3 is 14 amino acids. Per the germline V gene, CDR1 is MNHEY and CDR2 is SVGAGI. The V gene lost 2 bases and the J gene lost 3 bases, with 11 bases spanning the gap. Positively selected for CCR7, the CD45RO-negative cells used as naive CD8 cells excluded terminally differentiated effector memory CD45RA+ cells. At deep level, the assay was performed. Some clones are missing from TCRdb's copy, which holds only in-frame ones; the method was immunoSEQ multiplex PCR. The data hold roughly 590,000 clones, with about 95% observed a single time.

The chain joins TRBV6-5 to TRBJ2-7; possibly TRBD1 for D (6 bases). Material: naive CD8+ T cells sorted from blood. The receptor was isolated from a woman aged 25 to 39 in good health. The CDR3 sequence: CASSYDQGIYEQYF. CDR3 coding DNA: TGTGCCAGCAGTTACGATCAGGGGATCTACGAGCAGTACTTC.